This T cell receptor (beta chain) was identified during a study of blood T cell repertoires in COVID-19. The cohort comprised adults aged 18 to 89 years residing in approximately 25 US areas. Cohort assignment relied on participant-reported clinical history. Recovered status applied to Cohort 3 donors who had two consecutive negative PCRs. It also applied to those with clearance or with symptom resolution. V lost 0 bases and J lost 8, with 16 bases in between. This CDR3 has 15 amino acids. The germline V gene encodes CDR1 ENHRY and CDR2 SYGVKD. Methods used by the authors: How many nucleated cells were present was estimated from reference gene primer amplification. TCRdb's copy holds only in-frame clones and misses some; the assay was immunoSEQ multiplex PCR. V and J calls plus clone size are reproduced from that table; the DNA served to infer D and trimming. The sample yields 300,000 or so clones, roughly nine tenths seen once.

The sample consisted of PBMCs or T cells enriched from blood (not recorded which). The chain uses TRBV10-3 and TRBJ1-2, with D possibly being TRBD1 (5 bases). The TCR comes from a man aged 60-69 years who had recovered from COVID-19. CDR3 loop: CAISESNSGGDGYTF. The DNA of the CDR3 is TGTGCCATCAGTGAGTCGAATAGCGGTGGGGACGGCTACACCTTC.